This T cell receptor (beta chain) was recovered during a study of cytomegalovirus exposure and HLA in healthy donors. Study as a whole: Early on, a data release was issued that held about 85 million unique TCRs from HLA-typed donors.

The CDR3 loop spans 17 amino acids. Healthy bone marrow donors supplied every sample. Unrecorded immune exposure was likely among donors, who were nominally healthy when sampled. Use of 60 Vbeta and 13 Jbeta primers characterized the PCR. Original processing notes: Roughly 80 million unique TCR beta chains, about 11 million of them shared, were counted by a later analysis. Data came from immunoSEQ multiplex PCR; TCRdb stores just in-frame clones and leaves some out. Clonal size and the V and J genes are those of that table, whereas D and trimming came from the DNA. The sample includes some 100,000 clones, around 74% of them seen just once.

The sample taken for sequencing was PBMCs. The J gene is TRBJ2-3, the V gene TRBV1; no check of the table's D call, TRBD2, against the DNA was made. TRBV1 counts as a pseudogene. The sequence came from a woman aged 40 to 49 in good health and CMV-seronegative. The CDR3 protein is CTSSQRNGDLITDTQYF. CDR3 bases: TGCACCAGCAGCCAGCGAAATGGTGACTTAATCACAGATACGCAGTATTTT.